A selection of T cell receptor beta chains follows, all from one sample in a study of T-cell reconstitution after alpha-beta-depleted transplantation in children. TCRdb itself ran the PCR reads through MiXCR, one entry per CDR3 protein. The profile shows 550,000 to 600,000 distinct CDR3 sequences, under 30% of them singletons. Sequences were derived from PBMCs, mostly from graft donor cells, sampled 360 days after TCRalphabeta/CD19-depleted stem cell transplant. The receptors were gathered from a boy younger than two who had a stem cell transplant for acute myeloid leukemia, so the T cells may come from the graft donor. Each CDR3 is given with its conserved first and last residue. The order of the fields is J gene, clone size, V gene, D gene, CDR3 protein, CDR3 DNA. The D gene is left open where the match is weak. Rows give clone size only sometimes, using once, few, many, or a class for an expanded clone.

TRBJ2-1	NA	TRBV20-1	TRBD2	CSLGGGTYNEQFF	TGCAGCCTTGGCGGGGGGACCTACAATGAGCAGTTCTTC
TRBJ2-1	few	TRBV15	NA	CATSRDQAIPFLWEQFF	TGTGCCACCAGCAGAGATCAGGCGATCCCGTTCCTGTGGGAGCAGTTCTTC
TRBJ1-1	many	TRBV5-1	NA	CASSGATADTTEAFF	TGCGCCAGCAGCGGGGCAACTGCAGATACCACTGAAGCTTTCTTT
TRBJ2-5	many	TRBV7-3	NA	CASSYPGETQYF	TGTGCCAGCAGCTACCCTGGTGAGACCCAGTACTTC
TRBJ2-5	few	TRBV7-9	NA	CASSASRGETQYF	TGTGCCAGCAGCGCCTCTAGAGGAGAGACCCAGTACTTC
TRBJ2-2	NA	TRBV29-1	NA	CSVEGEPLGELFF	TGCAGCGTTGAGGGGGAACCACTCGGGGAGCTGTTTTTT
TRBJ1-6	NA	TRBV10-3	NA	CAISPQGVAPLHF	TGTGCCATCAGTCCGCAGGGTGTAGCACCCCTCCACTTT
TRBJ2-1	many	TRBV15	NA	CATSEAYNEQFF	TGTGCCACCTCCGAGGCCTACAATGAGCAGTTCTTC
TRBJ2-1	many	TRBV27	NA	CASSAQIRSLYNEQFF	TGTGCCAGCAGTGCGCAAATCAGGTCCCTCTACAATGAGCAGTTCTTC
TRBJ2-5	few	TRBV6-2/TRBV6-3	NA	CASRRGTHQETQYF	TGTGCCAGCAGGCGCGGGACACACCAAGAGACCCAGTACTTC
TRBJ2-5	many	TRBV29-1	TRBD1	CSVVGGQGWQETQYF	TGCAGCGTCGTTGGGGGACAGGGTTGGCAAGAGACCCAGTACTTC
TRBJ2-1	NA	TRBV2	NA	CASSVRQAYNEQFF	TGTGCCAGCAGCGTTCGACAGGCCTACAATGAGCAGTTCTTC
TRBJ2-5	many	TRBV28	NA	CASRTGILQETQYF	TGTGCCAGCCGGACGGGGATACTACAAGAGACCCAGTACTTC
TRBJ2-1	NA	TRBV20-1	TRBD1	CSASGRGQGEQFF	TGCAGTGCTAGTGGCAGGGGGCAGGGTGAGCAGTTCTTC
TRBJ1-2	NA	TRBV24-1	NA	CATSDHYGYTF	TGTGCCACCAGTGATCATTATGGCTACACCTTC
TRBJ1-4	NA	TRBV12-3/TRBV12-4	NA	CASFRGWGVANEKLFF	TGTGCCAGCTTTCGAGGTTGGGGGGTTGCTAATGAAAAACTGTTTTTT
TRBJ2-5	many	TRBV7-2	NA	CASSKGPRGETQYF	TGTGCCAGCAGCAAAGGTCCCAGGGGAGAGACCCAGTACTTC
TRBJ1-1	NA	TRBV29-1	NA	CSVLRRRDGSQNTEAFF	TGCAGCGTCCTCAGGAGACGGGACGGTAGTCAGAACACTGAAGCTTTCTTT
TRBJ2-6	NA	TRBV6-2/TRBV6-3	NA	CASFSRTGANVLTF	TGTGCCAGCTTCAGCCGTACAGGGGCCAACGTCCTGACTTTC
TRBJ2-3	few	TRBV7-3	TRBD2	CASSPASGGSADTQYF	TGTGCCAGCAGCCCTGCTAGCGGGGGGTCGGCAGATACGCAGTATTTT
TRBJ2-5	few	TRBV6-5	TRBD1	CASSYWDRSEGAQYF	TGTGCCAGCAGTTATTGGGACAGATCTGAGGGGGCCCAGTACTTC
TRBJ2-1	many	TRBV6-1	TRBD1	CASRLISRDSYNEQFF	TGTGCCAGCAGACTGATCTCCCGGGACAGCTACAATGAGCAGTTCTTC
TRBJ1-1	NA	TRBV20-1	TRBD1	CSLGQGAFF	TGCAGTCTGGGACAGGGAGCTTTCTTT
TRBJ2-2	few	TRBV20-1	NA	CSARGREIPGELFF	TGCAGTGCGAGAGGCAGGGAGATCCCCGGGGAGCTGTTTTTT
TRBJ2-2	few	TRBV20-1	TRBD1	CSAIGQGASPGELFF	TGCAGTGCTATTGGACAGGGGGCGTCCCCAGGGGAGCTGTTTTTT
TRBJ2-1	many	TRBV7-3	TRBD2	CASSRTSGGADEQFF	TGTGCCAGCAGCCGTACTAGCGGGGGGGCCGATGAGCAGTTCTTC
TRBJ2-7	NA	TRBV7-2	NA	CASSLAGDPFSYEQYF	TGTGCCAGCAGCTTAGCGGGGGATCCCTTCTCCTACGAGCAGTACTTC
TRBJ2-4	many	TRBV12-3/TRBV12-4	TRBD1	CASGTGRNIQYF	TGTGCCAGCGGGACAGGTAGAAACATTCAGTACTTC
TRBJ2-2	many	TRBV20-1	NA	CSARNTGELFF	TGCAGTGCTAGGAACACCGGGGAGCTGTTTTTT
TRBJ2-5	few	TRBV6-5	NA	CASSYSTIPETQYF	TGTGCCAGCAGTTACTCGACTATTCCGGAGACCCAGTACTTC
TRBJ2-7	NA	TRBV12-3/TRBV12-4	TRBD1	CASSFGDRGAYEQYF	TGTGCCAGCAGTTTCGGGGACAGGGGGGCCTACGAGCAGTACTTC
TRBJ1-1	few	TRBV6-5	NA	CASSYDAPKLNTEAFF	TGTGCCAGCAGTTACGATGCTCCTAAGCTGAACACTGAAGCTTTCTTT
TRBJ2-3	NA	TRBV21-1	NA	CASSPGTRESTDTQYF	TGTGCCAGCAGCCCCGGGACAAGGGAAAGCACAGATACGCAGTATTTT
TRBJ1-1	NA	TRBV20-1	NA	CSARLKALAGWAFF	TGCAGTGCTAGGCTTAAGGCCTTGGCGGGGTGGGCTTTCTTT
TRBJ2-5	NA	TRBV10-3	NA	CAISEAPGALQETQYF	TGTGCCATCAGTGAGGCCCCGGGGGCCCTACAAGAGACCCAGTACTTC
TRBJ2-1	NA	TRBV7-2	NA	CASSSSFGYEQFF	TGTGCCAGCAGCTCCTCGTTTGGCTATGAGCAGTTCTTC
TRBJ1-4	NA	TRBV20-1	NA	CSAKRTANEKLFF	TGCAGTGCTAAACGGACAGCGAATGAAAAACTGTTTTTT
TRBJ2-3	NA	TRBV7-9	NA	CASSPGGSVDETDTQYF	TGTGCCAGCAGCCCCGGAGGGTCCGTAGACGAAACAGATACGCAGTATTTT
TRBJ2-1	many	TRBV20-1	NA	CSARHTQEAYNEQFF	TGCAGTGCTAGACACACACAGGAGGCCTACAATGAGCAGTTCTTC
TRBJ2-5	NA	TRBV4-3	NA	CASSQVAGETQYF	TGCGCCAGCAGCCAAGTAGCAGGAGAGACCCAGTACTTC
TRBJ2-5	few	TRBV20-1	NA	CSARRGAAETQCF	TGCAGTGCTAGACGGGGGGCGGCGGAGACCCAGTGCTTC
TRBJ2-1	few	TRBV7-7	TRBD2	CASSLSGENNEQFF	TGTGCCAGCAGCTTAAGCGGGGAAAATAATGAGCAGTTCTTC
TRBJ2-1	many	TRBV12-3/TRBV12-4	NA	CASSLLGGEQFF	TGTGCCAGCAGCCTACTAGGGGGTGAGCAGTTCTTC
TRBJ2-3	few	TRBV7-9	TRBD2	CASSRGLAVTDTQYF	TGTGCCAGCAGCCGGGGACTAGCAGTCACAGATACGCAGTATTTT
TRBJ2-5	few	TRBV15	NA	CATSKTVQETQYF	TGTGCCACCAGCAAAACAGTCCAAGAGACCCAGTACTTC
TRBJ2-1	NA	TRBV20-1	TRBD1	CSGTGYDEQFF	TGCAGTGGGACAGGGTATGATGAGCAGTTCTTC
TRBJ2-3	NA	TRBV7-2	TRBD2	CASSKQAGGPPFDTQYF	TGTGCCAGCAGCAAACAAGCGGGGGGACCCCCTTTTGATACGCAGTATTTT
TRBJ2-4	NA	TRBV15	NA	CATSREGALAKNIQYF	TGTGCCACCAGCAGAGAAGGGGCCTTAGCCAAAAACATTCAGTACTTC
TRBJ2-5	NA	TRBV5-4	NA	CAMGPGPEETQYF	TGTGCCATGGGCCCTGGGCCGGAAGAGACCCAGTACTTC
TRBJ1-5	many	TRBV7-3	TRBD1	CASSLVDREYSNQPQHF	TGTGCCAGCAGCTTAGTCGACAGGGAGTATAGCAATCAGCCCCAGCATTTT
TRBJ2-7	NA	TRBV10-3	NA	CAITGSPGPRDEQYF	TGTGCCATCACGGGATCGCCGGGACCGAGGGACGAGCAGTACTTC
TRBJ1-1	NA	TRBV6-5	TRBD1	CASSYSGQGARRTEAFF	TGTGCCAGCAGTTACTCGGGACAGGGGGCGCGCCGCACTGAAGCTTTCTTT
TRBJ1-1	few	TRBV6-5	NA	CASSYSGVNTEAFF	TGTGCCAGCAGTTACTCTGGGGTGAACACTGAAGCTTTCTTT